The 8 T cell receptor beta chains below were found in one sample sequenced in a study of shared clonotypes between healthy human individuals. Clones were read by immunoSEQ multiplex PCR, and TCRdb kept only the in-frame ones, dropping some. The data contain approximately 120,000 clones, about 70% of them singletons. Sequenced input: memory CD8+ T cells sorted from blood. Subset: CD45RO+ cells pooled with CCR7-negative TemRA cells. The receptors come from a woman aged 30 to 39 in good health.

This clone was seen only a few times. J is TRBJ2-2 and V is TRBV5-5; 14 bases are shared with TRBD2. With V trimmed by 0 bases and J by 5 bases, 6 bases remained unmatched. The CDR3 is 18 amino acids. Germline CDR1 reads SGHKS; CDR2 reads YYEKEE (reference sequence). The chain's CDR3 is CASSLGLAGGPETGELFF. CDR3 bases: TGTGCCAGCAGCTTGGGACTAGCGGGAGGGCCTGAGACCGGGGAGCTGTTTTTT.

CDR3 in DNA: TGCGCCAGCAATGGACAGGGTCTGAATGAGCAGTTCTTC. Amino acid sequence: CASNGQGLNEQFF. The chain recombines TRBV10-1 with TRBJ2-1, with 8 bases aligning to TRBD1. The CDR3 runs to 13 residues. The ends lost 7 bases at V and 7 bases at J; junction bases unmatched: 6. Germline CDR1 is WNHNN and CDR2 is SYGVQD (reference sequence).

The gene calls are TRBV7-9 and TRBJ2-7, with D possibly TRBD1 on 6 matching bases. The CDR3 runs 13 residues. Germline CDR1 SEHNR, CDR2 FQNEAQ (reference sequence). V lost 5 bases, J lost 3 bases, and 11 bases lay in between. As DNA, the CDR3 is TGTGCCAGCAGCCCGGACAGTATCTACGAGCAGTACTTC. Amino acid sequence: CASSPDSIYEQYF.

V and J are TRBV19 and TRBJ1-1; D remains ambiguous. CDR1 and CDR2 (germline): LNHDA, SQIVND (reference sequence). The CDR3 totals 15 residues. CDR3 in DNA: TGTGCTACCAAGTCAGAGTCAACCCGAACGGCTGAAGCTTTCTTT. Translated, it gives CATKSESTRTAEAFF. The full variable domain, in which reference TRBV19 and TRBJ1-1 provide the parts outside the CDR3, is DGGITQSPKYLFRKEGQNVTLSCEQNLNHDAMYWYRQDPGQGLRLIYYSQIVNDFQKGDIAEGYSVSREKKESFPLTVTSAQKNPTAFYLCATKSESTRTAEAFFGQGTRLTVV.

This rearrangement joins TRBV5-4 to TRBJ1-2, with 10 bases aligning to TRBD1. In germline, CDR1 is SGHNT, CDR2 YYREEE (reference sequence). The V and J ends lost 2 bases and 7 bases, in that order; junction bases with no gene match: 14. There are 17 residues in the CDR3. The CDR3 coding sequence is TGTGCCAGCAGCTTTTCTACTGCCGGGACAGGGGACGGTGGCTACACCTTC. Encoded protein: CASSFSTAGTGDGGYTF.

The gene calls are TRBV7-2 and TRBJ1-5; D perhaps matches TRBD1 (5 bases). The CDR3 totals 15 residues. Germline assignment: CDR1 SGHTA and CDR2 FQGNSA. V was shortened by 1 base and J by 6 bases, with 13 bases between the two germline ends. DNA of the CDR3: TGTGCCAGCAGCTTAGAGGGTTCGGGGGGTCAGCCCCAGCATTTT. Its protein is CASSLEGSGGQPQHF.

The chain combines TRBV5-4 with TRBJ2-5; D may be TRBD2 (5 bases). Trimming took off 4 bases at V and 1 base at J, with 8 bases between the two ends. Germline CDR1 and CDR2: SGHNT and YYREEE (reference sequence). The CDR3 consists of 13 residues. The CDR3: CASSRESQETQYF. The CDR3 DNA reads as TGTGCCAGCAGCCGGGAATCCCAAGAGACCCAGTACTTC.

This chain joins TRBV28 and TRBJ2-7; D is undetermined. The CDR3 has 11 amino acids. Germline CDR1 is MDHEN and CDR2 is SYDVKM. V was shortened by 5 bases and J by 6 bases, with 8 bases between the two germline ends. The CDR3 is CASSPFLEQYF. The CDR3 DNA reads TGTGCCAGCAGTCCGTTTCTCGAGCAGTACTTC.